This TCR beta chain comes out of a study of blood T cells in healthy people across ages. Broader study findings: Diversity estimates drawn from one million T cells were deemed underestimates.

This CDR3 spans 14 amino acids. Germline V CDR1 and CDR2: DFQATT, SNEGSKA (reference sequence). The trim removed 0 bases at V and 11 bases at J, leaving 9 bases unmatched. On this clonotype: The target antigen is unknown.

A sample-barcoded 5' primer and a J-beta primer mix were used in a second PCR of roughly 7 to 11 cycles. Each CDR3 protein is one row after TCRdb ran MiXCR on the 5' RACE reads. The sample consists of roughly 1,500,000 distinct CDR3 sequences, about 35% of them appearing once. Sequenced material: blood. The chain recombines TRBV20-1 with TRBJ1-1, with TRBD1 matching over 10 bases. The receptor's source is a woman younger than 45 in good health. The CDR3 is CSARDAGQGVLAFF. CDR3 bases: TGCAGTGCTAGAGACGCCGGACAGGGGGTTTTGGCTTTCTTT.